The 13 T cell receptor beta chains presented below share a single source sample, sequenced in a study of cytotoxic CD8 clonotypes in ibrutinib-treated CLL. Generated by immunoSEQ multiplex PCR, the TCRdb table keeps only in-frame clones and is missing some. The table includes 65,000 to 90,000 clones, roughly 85% detected once. The sample was PBMCs, taken after 24 months of ibrutinib treatment. The source of these receptors is a human donor with chronic lymphocytic leukemia.

This rearrangement joins TRBV7-2 to TRBJ2-7; 15 bases map to TRBD2. Germline V lookup: CDR1 SGHTA, CDR2 FQGNSA. V lost 1 base, J lost 2 bases, and 6 bases stayed unmatched. The CDR3 is 18 amino acids. In DNA form, the CDR3 reads TGTGCCAGCAGCTTAGGGGGACTAGCGGGAGGTACTCCCTACGAGCAGTACTTC. It codes for CASSLGGLAGGTPYEQYF.

The chain combines TRBV4-2 with TRBJ1-4; no clear D. The ends were cut back, 5 bases at V and 6 bases at J, with 13 bases in the middle. The CDR3 is 14 residues long. Germline-derived CDR1 and CDR2 are LGHNA and YNFKEQ. CDR3 DNA: TGTGCCAGCAGCTACCGGGAGGGCGATGAAAAACTGTTTTTT. Protein sequence: CASSYREGDEKLFF.

The V gene is TRBV6-1, the J gene TRBJ1-5; D uncertain. V lost 6 bases, J lost 4 bases, and 16 bases lay in between. Germline V lookup: CDR1 MNHNS, CDR2 SASEGT. The CDR3 is made up of 15 amino acids. The CDR3 DNA follows: TGTGCCAGCAGGAAGGGTGTCCTAGGAAATCAGCCCCAGCATTTT. Translating it yields CASRKGVLGNQPQHF.

The chain couples TRBV29-1 to TRBJ2-1, with unresolved D. The CDR3 contains 13 residues. Trimming stripped 1 base from V and 5 bases from J, with 9 bases between. Looked up from germline, CDR1 is SQVTM and CDR2 is ANQGSEA. This CDR3 reads CSVEGSYHNEQFF. CDR3 coding DNA: TGCAGCGTTGAAGGGTCCTACCACAATGAGCAGTTCTTC.

V gene TRBV7-2 combines with J gene TRBJ1-4; 8 positions agree with TRBD1. The V gene's germline CDR1 is SGHTA and CDR2 FQGNSA. This CDR3 spans 14 amino acids. V shed 5 bases and J 5 bases; nucleotides not matched to a gene: 4. The CDR3 coding sequence is TGTGCCAGCAGCGATCGGACAGGGAATGAAAAACTGTTTTTT. The encoded protein is CASSDRTGNEKLFF.

The chain has TRBV9 and TRBJ1-4; 10 bases map to TRBD1. The germline CDR1 and CDR2 sequences are SGDLS and YYNGEE. CDR3 length: 14 amino acids. V shed 5 bases and J 6 bases; nucleotides not matched to a gene: 4. CDR3 coding DNA: TGTGCCAGCAGTTACGGGACAGGGGATGAAAAACTGTTTTTT. This translates into CASSYGTGDEKLFF.

V is TRBV20-1 and J is TRBJ1-2, with a possible D match to TRBD1 (5 bases). The length of the CDR3 is 9 residues. Trimming took 6 bases from V and 10 from J, leaving 9 bases between them. CDR1 and CDR2 (germline): DFQATT, SNEGSKA (reference sequence). CDR3 nucleotides: TGCAGTGCCCCAGGGACCTACACCTTC. Its protein is CSAPGTYTF.

Regarding this clone: Other nucleotide sequences from this sample produce the same CDR3. The rearrangement joins TRBV5-6 to TRBJ1-5, with D possibly being TRBD1 (5 bases). Trimming took off 4 bases at V and 0 bases at J, with 11 bases between the two ends. The CDR3 consists of 15 residues. Germline assignment: CDR1 SGHDT and CDR2 YYEEEE. The CDR3 DNA reads TGTGCCAGCAGCCTAGGGACGGGTAGCAATCAGCCCCAGCATTTT. It translates to CASSLGTGSNQPQHF.

The chain combines TRBV30 with TRBJ2-3; D not certain. CDR1 is GTSNPN, CDR2 SVGIG, per germline (reference sequence). There are 13 residues in the CDR3. Trimming shortened V by 6 bases and J by 5 bases, and 15 bases separated the two germline ends. This chain's CDR3 is CACRVPGGDTQYF. The CDR3 DNA reads as TGTGCCTGCCGGGTCCCCGGCGGAGATACGCAGTATTTT.

V usage is TRBV5-5 and J usage is TRBJ2-1, with a weak D call TRBD2 (6 bases). CDR1 and CDR2 from the germline V gene are SGHKS and YYEKEE (reference sequence). Deletions cut 2 bases from V and 10 bases from J, with 19 bases between. CDR3 size: 15 residues. CDR3 amino acids: CASSFVPLSGREQFF. The CDR3, as DNA: TGTGCCAGCAGCTTTGTCCCGTTAAGCGGGCGCGAGCAGTTCTTC.

This clone was recorded once. The chain carries TRBV19 and TRBJ1-5; D gene ambiguous. This CDR3 region has 12 residues. Germline lookup yields CDR1 LNHDA and CDR2 SQIVND (reference sequence). With 3 bases removed from V and 8 bases from J, the gap between germline ends came to 8 bases. The CDR3 protein is CASSILGKPQHF. For the CDR3, the DNA is TGTGCCAGTAGTATCCTTGGGAAGCCCCAGCATTTT.

This rearrangement joins TRBV7-2 to TRBJ2-3; tentative D call: TRBD1 (6 bases). Trimming took off 2 bases at V and 7 bases at J, with 10 bases between the two ends. Germline V lookup: CDR1 SGHTA, CDR2 FQGNSA. The CDR3 is 13 amino acids. CDR3 sequence reads: CASSLPGTNTQYF. For the CDR3, the DNA is TGTGCCAGCAGCTTACCAGGGACAAATACGCAGTATTTT.

Here the CDR3 DNA reads TGCGCCAGCAGTTCGGGGGTAGACTCTGGAAACACCATATATTTT. It yields the protein CASSSGVDSGNTIYF. The chain employs TRBV5-1 and TRBJ1-3; TRBD1 might be the D (5 bases). V shed 5 bases and J shed 0 bases, with 12 bases lying between them. There are 15 residues in the CDR3. CDR1 and CDR2 from the germline V gene are SGHRS and YFSETQ.